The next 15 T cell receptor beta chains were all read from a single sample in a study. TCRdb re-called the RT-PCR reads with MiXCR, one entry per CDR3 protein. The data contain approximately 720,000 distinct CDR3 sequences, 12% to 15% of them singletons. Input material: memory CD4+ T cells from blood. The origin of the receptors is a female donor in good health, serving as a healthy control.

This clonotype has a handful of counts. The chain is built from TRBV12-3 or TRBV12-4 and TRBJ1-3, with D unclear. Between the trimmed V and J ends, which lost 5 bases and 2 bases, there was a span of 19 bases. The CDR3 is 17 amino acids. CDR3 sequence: CASSPLSRGKTGNTIYF. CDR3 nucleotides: TGTGCCAGCAGTCCCCTTTCACGAGGGAAAACTGGAAACACCATATATTTT.

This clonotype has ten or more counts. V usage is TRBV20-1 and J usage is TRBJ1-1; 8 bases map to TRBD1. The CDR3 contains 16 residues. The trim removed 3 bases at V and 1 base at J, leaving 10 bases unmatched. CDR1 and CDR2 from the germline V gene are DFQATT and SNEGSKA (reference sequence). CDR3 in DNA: TGCAGTGCTAGTCCACAGGGGGGTGGTAGGAACACTGAAGCTTTCTTT. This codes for CSASPQGGGRNTEAFF.

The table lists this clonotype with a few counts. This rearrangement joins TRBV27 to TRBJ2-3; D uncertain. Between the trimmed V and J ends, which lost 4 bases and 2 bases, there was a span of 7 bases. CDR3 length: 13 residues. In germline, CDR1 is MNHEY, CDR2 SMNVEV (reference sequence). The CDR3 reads CASSSHNTDTQYF. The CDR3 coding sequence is TGTGCCAGCAGTTCGCACAACACAGATACGCAGTATTTT.

The CDR3 sequence: CASSPPRDRYEQYF. As DNA, the CDR3 is TGTGCCAGCTCACCCCCCCGGGATCGGTACGAGCAGTACTTC. The chain links TRBV18 to TRBJ2-7, with a possible D match to TRBD2 (5 bases). From germline, CDR1 is KGHSH and CDR2 LQKENI. The V gene lost 3 bases and the J gene lost 4 bases, with 13 bases spanning the gap. The CDR3 has 14 amino acids.

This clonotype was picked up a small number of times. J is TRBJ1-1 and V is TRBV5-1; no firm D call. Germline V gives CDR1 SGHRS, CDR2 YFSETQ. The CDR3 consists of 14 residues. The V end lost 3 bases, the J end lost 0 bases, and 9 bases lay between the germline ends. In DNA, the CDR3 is TGCGCCAGCAGCTGGACTGAATTGAACACTGAAGCTTTCTTT. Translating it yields CASSWTELNTEAFF. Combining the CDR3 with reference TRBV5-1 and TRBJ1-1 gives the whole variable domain KAGVTQTPRYLIKTRGQQVTLSCSPISGHRSVSWYQQTPGQGLQFLFEYFSETQRNKGNFPGRFSGRQFSNSRSEMNVSTLELGDSALYLCASSWTELNTEAFFGQGTRLTVV.

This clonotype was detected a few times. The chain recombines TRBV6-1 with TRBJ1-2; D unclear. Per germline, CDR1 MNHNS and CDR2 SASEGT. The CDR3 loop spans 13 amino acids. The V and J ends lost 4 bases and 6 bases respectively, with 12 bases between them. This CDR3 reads CASSVASLDGYTF. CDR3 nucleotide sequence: TGTGCCAGCAGTGTCGCCAGCCTCGATGGCTACACCTTC.

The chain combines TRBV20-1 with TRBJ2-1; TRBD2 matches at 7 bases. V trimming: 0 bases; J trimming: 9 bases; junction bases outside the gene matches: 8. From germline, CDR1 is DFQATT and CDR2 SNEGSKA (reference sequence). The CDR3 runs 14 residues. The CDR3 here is CSARDRGRAGEQFF. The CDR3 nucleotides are TGCAGTGCTAGAGATCGGGGGAGGGCCGGTGAGCAGTTCTTC.

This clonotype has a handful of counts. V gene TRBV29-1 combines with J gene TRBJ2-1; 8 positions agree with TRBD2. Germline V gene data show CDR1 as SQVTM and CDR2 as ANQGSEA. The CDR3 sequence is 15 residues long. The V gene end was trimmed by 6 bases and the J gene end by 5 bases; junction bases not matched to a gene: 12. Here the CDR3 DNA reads TGCAGCGTGACGTTTTTGCGGGGGGAGGACAATGAGCAGTTCTTC. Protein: CSVTFLRGEDNEQFF.

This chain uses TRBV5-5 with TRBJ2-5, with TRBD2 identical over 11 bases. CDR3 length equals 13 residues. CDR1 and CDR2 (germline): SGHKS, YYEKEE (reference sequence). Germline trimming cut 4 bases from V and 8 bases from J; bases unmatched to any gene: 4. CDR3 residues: CASSMTSGVTQYF. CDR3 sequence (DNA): TGTGCCAGCAGCATGACTAGCGGGGTAACCCAGTACTTC.

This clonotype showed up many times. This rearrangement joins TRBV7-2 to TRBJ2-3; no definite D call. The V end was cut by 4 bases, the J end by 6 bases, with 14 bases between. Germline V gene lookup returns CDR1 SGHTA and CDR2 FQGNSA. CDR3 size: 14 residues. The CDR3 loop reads CASSSISSADTQYF. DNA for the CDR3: TGTGCCAGCAGCTCCATTTCCTCGGCTGATACGCAGTATTTT.

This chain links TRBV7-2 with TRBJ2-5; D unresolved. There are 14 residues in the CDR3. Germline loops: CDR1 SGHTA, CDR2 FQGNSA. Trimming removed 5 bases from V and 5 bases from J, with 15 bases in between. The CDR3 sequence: CASSPRTQSETQYF. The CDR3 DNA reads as TGTGCCAGCAGCCCCCGGACCCAAAGCGAGACCCAGTACTTC.

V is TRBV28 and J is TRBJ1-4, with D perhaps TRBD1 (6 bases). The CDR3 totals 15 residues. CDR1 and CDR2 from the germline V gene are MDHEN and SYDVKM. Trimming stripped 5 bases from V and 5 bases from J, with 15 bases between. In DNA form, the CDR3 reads TGTGCCAGCAGTCGCCCAGGGGTTGGGAATGAAAAACTGTTTTTT. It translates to CASSRPGVGNEKLFF.

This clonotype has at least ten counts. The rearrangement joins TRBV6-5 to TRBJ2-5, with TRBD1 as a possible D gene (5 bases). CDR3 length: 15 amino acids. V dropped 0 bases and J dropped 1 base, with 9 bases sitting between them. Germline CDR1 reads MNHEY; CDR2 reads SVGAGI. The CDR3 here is CASSYSGRVQETQYF. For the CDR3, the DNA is TGTGCCAGCAGTTACTCGGGCAGGGTCCAAGAGACCCAGTACTTC.

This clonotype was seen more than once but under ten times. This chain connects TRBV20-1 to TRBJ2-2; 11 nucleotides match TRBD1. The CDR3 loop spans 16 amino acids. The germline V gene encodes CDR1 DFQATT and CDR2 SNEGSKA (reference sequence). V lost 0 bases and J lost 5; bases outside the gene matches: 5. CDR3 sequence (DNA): TGCAGTGCTAGAGATCCCGGGACAGGGGGAACCGGGGAGCTGTTTTTT. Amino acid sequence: CSARDPGTGGTGELFF.

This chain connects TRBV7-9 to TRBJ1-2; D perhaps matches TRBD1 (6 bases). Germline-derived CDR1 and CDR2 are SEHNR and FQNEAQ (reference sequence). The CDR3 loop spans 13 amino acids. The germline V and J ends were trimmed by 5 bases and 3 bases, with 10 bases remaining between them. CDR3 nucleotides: TGTGCCAGCAGCCGGGACATAGACTATGGCTACACCTTC. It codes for CASSRDIDYGYTF.